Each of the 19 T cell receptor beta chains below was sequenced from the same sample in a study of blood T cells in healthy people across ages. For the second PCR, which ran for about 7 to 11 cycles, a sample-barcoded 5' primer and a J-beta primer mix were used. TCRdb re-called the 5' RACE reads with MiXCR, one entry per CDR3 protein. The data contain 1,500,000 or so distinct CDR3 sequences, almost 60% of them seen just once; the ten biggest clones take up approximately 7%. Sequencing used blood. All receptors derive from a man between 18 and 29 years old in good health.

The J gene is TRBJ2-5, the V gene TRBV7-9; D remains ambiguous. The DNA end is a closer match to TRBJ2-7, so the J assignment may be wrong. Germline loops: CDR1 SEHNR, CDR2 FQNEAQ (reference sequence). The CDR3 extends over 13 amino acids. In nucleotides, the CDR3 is TGTGCCAGCAGCTTAGACCCATTAGGCGAGCAGTACTTC. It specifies CASSLDPLGEQYF.

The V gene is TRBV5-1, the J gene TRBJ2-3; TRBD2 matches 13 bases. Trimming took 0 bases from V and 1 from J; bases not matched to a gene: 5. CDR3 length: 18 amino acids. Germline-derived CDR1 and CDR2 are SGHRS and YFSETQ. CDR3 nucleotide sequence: TGCGCCAGCAGCTTGGAGGGACTAGCGGGGACAGGCACAGATACGCAGTATTTT. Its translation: CASSLEGLAGTGTDTQYF.

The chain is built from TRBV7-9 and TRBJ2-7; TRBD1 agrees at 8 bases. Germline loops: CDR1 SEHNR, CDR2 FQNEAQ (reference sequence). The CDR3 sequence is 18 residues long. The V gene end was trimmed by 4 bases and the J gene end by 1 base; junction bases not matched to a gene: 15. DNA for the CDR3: TGTGCCAGCAGCTCCCCCTTCGACAGGGGCCAGGGTTCCTACGAGCAGTACTTC. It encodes CASSSPFDRGQGSYEQYF.

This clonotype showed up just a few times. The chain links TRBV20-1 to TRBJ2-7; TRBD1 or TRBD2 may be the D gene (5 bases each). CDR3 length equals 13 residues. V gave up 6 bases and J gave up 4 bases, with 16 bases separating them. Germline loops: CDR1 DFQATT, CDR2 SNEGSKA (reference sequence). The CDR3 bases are TGCAGTGCCACTTCGGGGCTGGTTTACGAGCAGTACTTC. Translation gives CSATSGLVYEQYF.

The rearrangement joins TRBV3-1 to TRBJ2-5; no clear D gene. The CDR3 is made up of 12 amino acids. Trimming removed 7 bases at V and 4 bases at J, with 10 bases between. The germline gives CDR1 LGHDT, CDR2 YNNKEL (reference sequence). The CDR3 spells CASTRDPETQYF. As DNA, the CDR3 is TGTGCCAGCACCCGCGACCCAGAGACCCAGTACTTC.

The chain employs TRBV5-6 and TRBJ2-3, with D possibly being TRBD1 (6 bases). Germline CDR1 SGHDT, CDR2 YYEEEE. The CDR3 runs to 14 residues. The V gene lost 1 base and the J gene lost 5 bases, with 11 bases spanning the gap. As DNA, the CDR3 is TGTGCCAGCAGCTTGCTGGGGGCTAAAGATACGCAGTATTTT. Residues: CASSLLGAKDTQYF.

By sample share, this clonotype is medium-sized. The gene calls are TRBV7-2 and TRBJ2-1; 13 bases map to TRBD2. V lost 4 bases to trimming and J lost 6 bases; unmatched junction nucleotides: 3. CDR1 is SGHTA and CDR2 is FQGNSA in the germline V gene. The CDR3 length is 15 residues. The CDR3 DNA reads TGTGCCAGCAGCTCCGGACTAGCGGGAGCCAATGAGCAGTTCTTC. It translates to CASSSGLAGANEQFF.

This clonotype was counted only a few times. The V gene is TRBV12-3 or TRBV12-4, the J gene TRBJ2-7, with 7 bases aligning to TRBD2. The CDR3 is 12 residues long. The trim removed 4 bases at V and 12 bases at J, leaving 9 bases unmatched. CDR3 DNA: TGTGCCAGCAGTTCCCTTGGGGGGGAGGGGTACTTC. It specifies CASSSLGGEGYF.

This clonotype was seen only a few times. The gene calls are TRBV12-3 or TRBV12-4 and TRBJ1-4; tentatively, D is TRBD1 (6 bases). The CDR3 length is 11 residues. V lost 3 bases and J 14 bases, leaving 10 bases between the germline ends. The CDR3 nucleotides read TGTGCCAGCAGTTTGAGAGGACAGCTGTTTTTT. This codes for CASSLRGQLFF.

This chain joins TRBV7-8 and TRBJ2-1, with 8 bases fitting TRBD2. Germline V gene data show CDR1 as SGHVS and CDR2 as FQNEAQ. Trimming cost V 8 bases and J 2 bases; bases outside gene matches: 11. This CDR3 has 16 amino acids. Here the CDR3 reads CASRPNSGKAYNEQFF. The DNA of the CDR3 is TGTGCCAGCCGCCCCAATAGCGGGAAGGCCTACAATGAGCAGTTCTTC. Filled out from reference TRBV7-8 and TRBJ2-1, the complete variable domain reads GAGVSQSPRYKVAKRGQDVALRCDPISGHVSLFWYQQALGQGPEFLTYFQNEAQLDKSGLPSDRFFAERPEGSVSTLKIQRTQQEDSAVYLCASRPNSGKAYNEQFFGPGTRLTVL.

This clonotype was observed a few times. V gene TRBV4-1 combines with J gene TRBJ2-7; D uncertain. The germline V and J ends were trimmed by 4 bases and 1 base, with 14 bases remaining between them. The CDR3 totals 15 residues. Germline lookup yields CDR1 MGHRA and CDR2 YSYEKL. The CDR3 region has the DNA TGCGCCAGCAGCCCCTCCCTTTTGCAGTCCTACGAGCAGTACTTC. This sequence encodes CASSPSLLQSYEQYF.

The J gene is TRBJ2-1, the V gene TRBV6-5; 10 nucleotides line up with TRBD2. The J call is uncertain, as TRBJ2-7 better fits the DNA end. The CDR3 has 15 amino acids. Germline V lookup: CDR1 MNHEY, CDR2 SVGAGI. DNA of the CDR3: TGTGCCAGCAGCCCCGGGACTAGCGCGTACAATGAGCAGTACTTC. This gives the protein CASSPGTSAYNEQYF.

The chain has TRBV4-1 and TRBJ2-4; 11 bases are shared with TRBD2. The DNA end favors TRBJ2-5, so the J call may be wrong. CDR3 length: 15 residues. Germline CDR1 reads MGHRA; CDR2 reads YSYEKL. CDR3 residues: CASSYASGRIETQYF. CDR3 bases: TGCGCCAGCAGCTATGCTAGCGGGAGGATAGAGACCCAGTACTTC.

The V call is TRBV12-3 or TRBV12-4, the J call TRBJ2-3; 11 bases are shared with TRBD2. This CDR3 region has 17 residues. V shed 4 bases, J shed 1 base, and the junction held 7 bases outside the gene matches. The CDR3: CASSSSGGRRGTDTQYF. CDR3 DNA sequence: TGTGCCAGCAGTTCTAGCGGGGGGAGGAGGGGCACAGATACGCAGTATTTT.

CDR3: CASSKGDRHTDTQYF. In nucleotides, the CDR3 is TGTGCCAGCAGCAAAGGGGACAGACACACAGATACGCAGTATTTT. The rearrangement links TRBV21-1 to TRBJ2-3; the table's D gene call, TRBD1, was not cross checked with the DNA. TRBV21-1 is a pseudogene segment. This CDR3 has 15 residues.

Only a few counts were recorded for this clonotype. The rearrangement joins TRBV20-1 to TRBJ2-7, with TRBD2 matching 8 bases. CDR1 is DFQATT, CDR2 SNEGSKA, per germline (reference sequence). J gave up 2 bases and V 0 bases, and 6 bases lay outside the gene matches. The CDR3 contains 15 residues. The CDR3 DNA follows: TGCAGTGCTAGAGATCCGGGAGGGACAACCTACGAGCAGTACTTC. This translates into CSARDPGGTTYEQYF.

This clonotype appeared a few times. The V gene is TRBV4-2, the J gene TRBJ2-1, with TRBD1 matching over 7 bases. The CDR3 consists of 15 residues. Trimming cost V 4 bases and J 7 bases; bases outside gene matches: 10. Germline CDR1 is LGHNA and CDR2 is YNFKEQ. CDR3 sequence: CASSLQTGSGNEQFF. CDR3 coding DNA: TGTGCCAGCAGCCTCCAGACAGGGTCAGGGAATGAGCAGTTCTTC.

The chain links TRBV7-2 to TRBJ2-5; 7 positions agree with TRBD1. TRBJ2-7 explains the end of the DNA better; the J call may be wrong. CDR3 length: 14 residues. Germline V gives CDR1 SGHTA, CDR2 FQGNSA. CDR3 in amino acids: CASSSDRLNYEQYF. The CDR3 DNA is TGTGCCAGCAGCTCGGACAGGCTTAACTACGAGCAGTACTTC.

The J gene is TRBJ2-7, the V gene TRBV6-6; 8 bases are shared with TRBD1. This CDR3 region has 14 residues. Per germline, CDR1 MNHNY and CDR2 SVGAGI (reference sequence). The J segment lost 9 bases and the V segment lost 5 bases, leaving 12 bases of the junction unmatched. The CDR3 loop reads CASSGTGGGSGQYF. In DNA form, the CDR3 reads TGTGCCAGCAGTGGGACAGGCGGAGGGAGCGGGCAGTACTTC.